The T cell receptor (beta chain) under discussion was sequenced for a study of blood T cell repertoires in COVID-19. About the research overall: T cells, B-cell-depleted T cells, or PBMCs supplied cDNA or gDNA.

Per the study methods: Amplification with reference gene primers provided the estimates of nucleated cell counts. Profiling relied on immunoSEQ multiplex PCR, and the TCRdb table lists in-frame clones only, not all of them. V and J calls and clone size come straight from that table; D and trimming were deduced from the DNA. Of about 200,000 clones in the sample, around 85% were seen once. The CDR3 is 14 amino acids. V lost 7 bases, J lost 2 bases, and 8 bases stayed unmatched. The germline gives CDR1 LNHDA, CDR2 SQIVND (reference sequence). Sequenced sample: peripheral blood. This clonotype originated in a woman between 50 and 59 years old with acute or convalescent COVID-19. The rearrangement uses TRBV19 and TRBJ2-7; 7 bases line up with TRBD1. For the CDR3, the DNA is TGTGCCAGTACCATCCGGGACAGACCCTACGAGCAGTACTTC. Encoded protein: CASTIRDRPYEQYF.